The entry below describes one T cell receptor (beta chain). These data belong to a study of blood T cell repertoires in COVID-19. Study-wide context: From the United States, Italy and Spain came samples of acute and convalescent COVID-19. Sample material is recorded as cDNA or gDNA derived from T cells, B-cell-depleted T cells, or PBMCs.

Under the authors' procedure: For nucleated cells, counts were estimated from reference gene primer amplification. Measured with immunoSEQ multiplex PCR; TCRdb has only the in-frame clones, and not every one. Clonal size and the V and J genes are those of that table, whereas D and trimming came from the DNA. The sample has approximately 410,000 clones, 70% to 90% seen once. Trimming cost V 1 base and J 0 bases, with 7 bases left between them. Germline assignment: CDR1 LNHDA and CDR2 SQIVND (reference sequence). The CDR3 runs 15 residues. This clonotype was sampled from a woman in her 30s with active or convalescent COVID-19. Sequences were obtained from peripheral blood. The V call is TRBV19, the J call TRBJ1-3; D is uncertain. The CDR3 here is CASSIGGSSGNTIYF. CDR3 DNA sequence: TGTGCCAGTAGTATAGGCGGCTCCTCTGGAAACACCATATATTTT.